The 6 T cell receptor beta chains given below trace back to one sample, sequenced in a study of T-cell memory formation after mild COVID-19. Each CDR3 protein is one row after TCRdb ran MiXCR on the 5' RACE reads. The table records hundreds of thousands of distinct CDR3 sequences, about 22% of them present only once. The specimen was PBMCs or a T cell subset sorted from them (not recorded which). These receptors were obtained from an adult woman who had mild COVID-19 (a few samples of this study predate the infection). Cell type and time point are not known.

The V and J genes are TRBV7-9 and TRBJ2-5; 12 nucleotides align to TRBD2. Per germline, CDR1 SEHNR and CDR2 FQNEAQ (reference sequence). J lost 5 bases, V lost 5 bases, and 12 bases had no gene match. CDR3 size: 17 residues. CDR3 in amino acids: CASSPRLAGDNKETQYF. The CDR3 DNA reads as TGTGCCAGCAGCCCTCGACTAGCGGGGGATAACAAGGAGACCCAGTACTTC.

This clonotype was seen more than once but under ten times. The chain combines TRBV29-1 with TRBJ2-5, with D perhaps matching TRBD2 (6 bases). Trimming removed 5 bases from V and 4 bases from J, with 17 bases in between. The germline V gene encodes CDR1 SQVTM and CDR2 ANQGSEA. This CDR3 has 14 residues. CDR3 region: CSVWGVSFGETQYF. The DNA for the CDR3 is TGCAGCGTTTGGGGGGTGTCGTTTGGAGAGACCCAGTACTTC.

This clonotype turned up a few times. The chain joins TRBV7-9 to TRBJ2-2; TRBD2 matches at 10 bases. Germline CDR1 is SEHNR and CDR2 is FQNEAQ (reference sequence). V was clipped by 8 bases and J by 3 bases; unmatched bases: 6. This CDR3 is 15 amino acids long. CDR3 DNA sequence: TGTGCCAGCTCGCGGACTAGCGGAGACACCGGGGAGCTGTTTTTT. Amino acid sequence: CASSRTSGDTGELFF.

This clonotype was counted a few times. The chain links TRBV20-1 to TRBJ1-1; D gene unclear. Trimming shortened V by 4 bases and J by 4 bases, and 16 bases separated the two germline ends. The CDR3 runs 14 residues. Germline V gene sequence: CDR1 DFQATT, CDR2 SNEGSKA (reference sequence). The CDR3 DNA reads TGCAGTGCTAAGGTCAGGTCCGGGTCCACTGAAGCTTTCTTT. It codes for CSAKVRSGSTEAFF.

The chain uses TRBV14 and TRBJ2-1, with TRBD2 as a possible D gene (7 bases). V was trimmed by 7 bases and J by 8 bases, leaving 27 bases between them. The germline gives CDR1 SGHDN, CDR2 FVKESK. CDR3 length equals 17 residues. For the CDR3, the DNA is TGTGCCAGCACCACCAAAACGTGGGGGGGCCGCTTCGATGAGCAGTTCTTC. This sequence encodes CASTTKTWGGRFDEQFF.

This clonotype has a handful of counts. The J gene is TRBJ2-7, the V gene TRBV4-3; 8 nucleotides align to TRBD1. Unmatched junction bases numbered 7, after V lost 4 bases and J lost 2 bases. The CDR3 runs to 15 residues. Germline V gene data show CDR1 as LGHNA and CDR2 as YSLEER. For the CDR3, the DNA is TGCGCCAGCAGCCGCGGGACAGGACGAACCTACGAGCAGTACTTC. This gives the protein CASSRGTGRTYEQYF.